The 5 T cell receptor beta chains below were found in one sample sequenced in a study of cytomegalovirus exposure and HLA in healthy donors (dated by TCRdb to 2017 to 2019). Libraries came from the immunoSEQ multiplex PCR assay. The table comes from immuneACCESS by way of TCRdb, which keeps in-frame sequences with V and J called. Part of the clones is missing from these tables; in studies checked, under half for an unresolved V gene and the rest for unknown reasons. This sample has fewer than 150,000 clones in its table, and 80% to 90% of those were observed once. The top ten constitute 7% to 9% of the sample. The sequenced sample was PBMCs. All receptors derive from a woman between 18 and 29 years old in good health and CMV-seropositive.

The V call is TRBV28, the J call TRBJ1-2; possibly TRBD1 for D (5 bases). This CDR3 spans 16 amino acids. Trimming shortened V by 2 bases and J by 8 bases, and 21 bases separated the two germline ends. Germline V CDR1 and CDR2: MDHEN, SYDVKM. CDR3 nucleotide sequence: TGTGCCAGCAGTTTAGGGGCCGGACAACACAACGGCGGCTACACCTTC. Residues: CASSLGAGQHNGGYTF.

This clone occurred once. The chain couples TRBV2 to TRBJ1-2; 8 nucleotides agree with TRBD1. After removal of 6 bases from V and 4 bases from J, the junction contained 10 bases not matched to a gene. Per germline, CDR1 SNHLY and CDR2 FYNNEI. CDR3 length: 15 residues. The CDR3 sequence is CASSQDRVISYGYTF. CDR3 nucleotides: TGTGCCAGCAGCCAGGACAGGGTGATAAGCTATGGCTACACCTTC.

The V call is TRBV6-1, the J call TRBJ2-7; D is perhaps TRBD2 (6 bases). Trimming removed 6 bases at V and 2 bases at J, with 11 bases between. Germline loops: CDR1 MNHNS, CDR2 SASEGT. The CDR3 has 13 residues. CDR3 DNA sequence: TGTGCCAGCAGGAGCGGGTCAACCTACGAGCAGTACTTC. Translating it yields CASRSGSTYEQYF.

This chain's CDR3 is CATSSAGQGPSYEQYF. Written as DNA, the CDR3 is TGTGCCACCAGCAGCGCCGGACAGGGGCCATCGTACGAGCAGTACTTC. The chain uses TRBV15 and TRBJ2-7, with 9 bases fitting TRBD1. This CDR3 has 16 amino acids. J gave up 4 bases and V 3 bases, and 10 bases lay outside the gene matches. The germline V gene encodes CDR1 LNHNV and CDR2 YYDKDF (reference sequence).

This clone has more than one count but fewer than ten. The chain couples TRBV5-1 to TRBJ1-6, with TRBD1 matching 7 bases. The CDR3 is 14 residues long. V trimming: 5 bases; J trimming: 8 bases; junction bases outside the gene matches: 7. CDR1 SGHRS and CDR2 YFSETQ come from the germline V gene. The CDR3 DNA is TGCGCCAGCAGTCCCGGGACAGCTTATTCACCCCTCCACTTT. This sequence encodes CASSPGTAYSPLHF.